These 6 T cell receptor beta chains were sequenced from one sample in a study of Ad26.COV2.S vaccination and SARS-CoV-2 variants. Profiling relied on immunoSEQ multiplex PCR, and the TCRdb table lists in-frame clones only, not all of them. Altogether 200,000 to 250,000 clones are present, around nine tenths being singletons, with the ten largest covering around 10%. Noted treatment: about 20 received Ad26.COV2.S at low or high dose, single or two shots; several received placebo; per-sample allocation not given. Collection of the samples took place on day 63 after the first injection of vaccine or placebo. The sequencing here drew on peripheral blood, taken in a trial of Ad26.COV2.S vaccine versus placebo. Every receptor here comes from a person aged 18-65 years who received the Ad26.COV2.S COVID-19 vaccine or a placebo.

The CDR3 reads CASSQGRAGNQPQHF. In DNA, the CDR3 is TGTGCCAGCAGCCAAGGACGGGCGGGCAATCAGCCCCAGCATTTT. This chain connects TRBV3-1 (or the pseudogene TRBV3-2) to TRBJ1-5; no firm D call. The germline gives CDR1 LGHDT, CDR2 YNNKEL (reference sequence). V gave up 1 base and J gave up 2 bases, with 9 bases separating them. CDR3 size: 15 residues.

The chain couples TRBV7-8 to TRBJ1-2, with 9 positions matching TRBD1. The length of the CDR3 is 16 residues. Trimming took 4 bases from V and 4 from J; bases not matched to a gene: 10. Germline V gene sequence: CDR1 SGHVS, CDR2 FQNEAQ. The CDR3 DNA reads TGTGCCAGCAGCTACCCTGGACAGGGGCGAGGCTATGGCTACACCTTC. It codes for CASSYPGQGRGYGYTF.

The genes are TRBV7-9 and TRBJ1-1; 11 bases are shared with TRBD1. Germline CDR1 and CDR2: SEHNR and FQNEAQ (reference sequence). Trimming took 5 bases from V and 3 from J; bases not matched to a gene: 11. This CDR3 has 17 amino acids. Written as DNA, the CDR3 is TGTGCCAGCAGCGTCGGACAGGGGGCTTTTGGTGACACTGAAGCTTTCTTT. It is translated as CASSVGQGAFGDTEAFF. Combining the CDR3 with reference TRBV7-9 and TRBJ1-1 gives the whole variable domain DTGVSQNPRHKITKRGQNVTFRCDPISEHNRLYWYRQTLGQGPEFLTYFQNEAQLEKSRLLSDRFSAERPKGSFSTLEIQRTEQGDSAMYLCASSVGQGAFGDTEAFFGQGTRLTVV.

The J gene is TRBJ1-1, the V gene TRBV4-1, with D possibly matching TRBD1 (5 bases). CDR1 and CDR2 from the germline V gene are MGHRA and YSYEKL. Deletions cut 1 base from V and 8 bases from J, with 11 bases between. The CDR3 loop spans 13 amino acids. The CDR3 nucleotides read TGCGCCAGCAGCCAAGCTGGACACAGCGAAGCTTTCTTT. Its protein product is CASSQAGHSEAFF.

This chain uses TRBV5-1 with TRBJ2-1; 9 positions agree with TRBD2. Looked up from germline, CDR1 is SGHRS and CDR2 is YFSETQ. The CDR3 has 14 residues. Germline trimming cut 4 bases from V and 4 bases from J; bases unmatched to any gene: 3. The CDR3 DNA follows: TGCGCCAGCAGCAAGACTAGCGGTTACAATGAGCAGTTCTTC. It encodes CASSKTSGYNEQFF.

The rearrangement links TRBV5-5 to TRBJ2-3, with D hard to call. Per the germline V gene, CDR1 is SGHKS and CDR2 is YYEKEE (reference sequence). V was pared by 0 bases and J by 5 bases, with 4 bases between. The CDR3 is 12 residues long. The chain's CDR3 is CASSLVGDTQYF. As DNA, the CDR3 is TGTGCCAGCAGCTTGGTGGGAGATACGCAGTATTTT.